This T cell receptor beta chain was sequenced for a study of shared clonotypes between healthy human individuals. At a deep level, the assay was run. Genomic DNA (from each subset) was split evenly across several immunoSEQ plates. The assay was immunoSEQ multiplex PCR, and TCRdb's table has in-frame clones only and misses some. The data hold approximately 2,000,000 clones, with 85% to 95% observed a single time. The CDR3 contains 16 residues. The V gene's germline CDR1 is MNHNY and CDR2 SVGAGI (reference sequence). V was clipped by 6 bases and J by 0 bases; unmatched bases: 9. The sequencing sample was made of naive CD4+ T cells from PBMCs. Subset meaning: CD45RA+ positively selected. The chain recombines TRBV6-6 with TRBJ1-1; TRBD1 aligns across 8 bases. The sequence was obtained from a man between 18 and 29 years old in good health. Some clones in this sample may be carry-over from other donors' samples. CDR3 residues: CASSPQGGRMNTEAFF. CDR3 DNA sequence: TGTGCCAGCAGCCCACAGGGGGGGCGCATGAACACTGAAGCTTTCTTT.